One sample yielded the 27 T cell receptor beta chains listed below, sequenced in a study of blood T cell repertoires in COVID-19. The table came from immunoSEQ multiplex PCR; TCRdb's copy has only in-frame clones and leaves some out. Of a few hundred thousand clones in the sample, 70% to 90% were seen once. Sequencing used peripheral blood. These receptors all stem from a woman in her seventies with acute or convalescent COVID-19.

The chain uses TRBV9 and TRBJ1-2; D is undetermined. Trimming cost V 4 bases and J 4 bases, with 11 bases left between them. From germline, CDR1 is SGDLS and CDR2 YYNGEE. The CDR3 covers 13 residues. The CDR3 DNA is TGTGCCAGCAGCACCCTCTCAGGCTATGGCTACACCTTC. This gives the protein CASSTLSGYGYTF.

The V call is TRBV13, the J call TRBJ2-6, with 7 bases aligning to TRBD1. CDR3 length equals 17 residues. V dropped 2 bases and J dropped 2; count of bases not matched to a gene: 6. Germline CDR1 and CDR2: PRHDT and FYEKMQ (reference sequence). CDR3 sequence reads: CASSLRQGRPGANVLTF. For the CDR3, the DNA is TGTGCCAGCAGCTTAAGACAGGGTAGGCCTGGGGCCAACGTCCTGACTTTC.

V gene TRBV13 combines with J gene TRBJ1-1, with 12 bases matching TRBD1. Germline trimming cut 4 bases from V and 11 bases from J; bases unmatched to any gene: 8. The CDR3 is made up of 14 amino acids. Germline V gene lookup returns CDR1 PRHDT and CDR2 FYEKMQ (reference sequence). Here the CDR3 reads CASSSGTGGAVAFF. The CDR3 DNA reads TGTGCCAGCAGCTCCGGGACAGGGGGCGCGGTGGCTTTCTTT.

The chain has TRBV23-1 and TRBJ2-2; 9 bases map to TRBD2. TRBV23-1 is filed as an ORF, its function uncertain. The CDR3 has 16 residues. V lost 0 bases, J lost 6 bases, and 5 bases stayed unmatched. CDR3 nucleotide sequence: TGCGCCAGCAGTCAATCCTGCGGGGGGGTCCCCGGGGAGCTGTTTTTT. Translating gives CASSQSCGGVPGELFF.

The rearrangement links TRBV19 to TRBJ1-5, with D tentatively TRBD1 (5 bases). The germline V gene encodes CDR1 LNHDA and CDR2 SQIVND (reference sequence). With 7 bases removed from V and 4 bases from J, the gap between germline ends came to 11 bases. The CDR3 loop spans 13 amino acids. For the CDR3, the DNA is TGTGCCAGTACTTTGGGGGGAAATCAGCCCCAGCATTTT. Residues: CASTLGGNQPQHF.

This clone has just one count. V and J are TRBV28 and TRBJ2-2; no reliable D call. The CDR3 length is 14 residues. The germline V gene encodes CDR1 MDHEN and CDR2 SYDVKM. V lost 6 bases and J lost 4, with 12 bases in between. Here the CDR3 reads CASSSDTFTGELFF. The CDR3 DNA reads as TGTGCCAGCAGCAGTGACACGTTCACCGGGGAGCTGTTTTTT.

V and J are TRBV5-1 and TRBJ2-2, with D hard to call. Trimming removed 3 bases from V and 1 base from J, with 7 bases in between. This CDR3 is 14 amino acids long. Germline-derived CDR1 and CDR2 are SGHRS and YFSETQ. CDR3 in amino acids: CASSSSGNTGELFF. CDR3 DNA sequence: TGCGCCAGCAGCTCGTCGGGGAACACCGGGGAGCTGTTTTTT.

The rearrangement joins TRBV6-6 to TRBJ1-1; D perhaps matches TRBD1 (6 bases). V was pared by 5 bases and J by 1 base, with 11 bases between. The length of the CDR3 is 14 residues. In germline, CDR1 is MNHNY, CDR2 SVGAGI (reference sequence). CDR3 in DNA: TGTGCCAGCAGTCGACAGGAAAGGAACACTGAAGCTTTCTTT. It yields the protein CASSRQERNTEAFF.

This chain joins TRBV5-1 and TRBJ1-1; no definite D call. The V gene lost 5 bases and the J gene lost 4 bases, with 12 bases spanning the gap. Germline loops: CDR1 SGHRS, CDR2 YFSETQ. This CDR3 comprises 13 residues. CDR3 nucleotide sequence: TGCGCCAGCAGGCCTGCGAGCGGCACTGAAGCTTTCTTT. It codes for CASRPASGTEAFF.

This rearrangement joins TRBV6-5 to TRBJ1-2; 8 bases line up with TRBD1. J was trimmed by 4 bases and V by 2 bases; bases with no gene match: 6. The CDR3 has 15 amino acids. CDR1 is MNHEY and CDR2 is SVGAGI in the germline V gene. DNA for the CDR3: TGTGCCAGCAGTTACCGCAAAACAGGGGGCTATGGCTACACCTTC. It encodes CASSYRKTGGYGYTF.

The gene calls are TRBV12-3 or TRBV12-4 and TRBJ1-5; TRBD1 matches at 7 bases. Trimming at V came to 9 bases and at J to 3 bases, leaving 5 bases not matched to a gene. The CDR3 is 13 amino acids. CDR3 region: CASLGTDNQPQHF. In nucleotides, the CDR3 is TGTGCCAGTCTAGGGACAGACAATCAGCCCCAGCATTTT.

V gene TRBV2 combines with J gene TRBJ1-6; 9 bases map to TRBD1. Germline V gene sequence: CDR1 SNHLY, CDR2 FYNNEI. The J segment lost 7 bases and the V segment lost 7 bases, leaving 5 bases of the junction unmatched. There are 14 residues in the CDR3. The CDR3 DNA reads TGTGCCAGCACCGCGGGGACAGGGAATTCACCCCTCCACTTT. Translation gives CASTAGTGNSPLHF.

This clone has a handful of counts. V and J are TRBV19 and TRBJ1-2; tentatively, D is TRBD1 (6 bases). The germline V gene has CDR1 LNHDA and CDR2 SQIVND (reference sequence). The CDR3 is 14 amino acids. V dropped 3 bases and J dropped 6 bases, with 14 bases sitting between them. The chain's CDR3 is CASSIRQGFNGYTF. CDR3 bases: TGTGCCAGTAGTATCCGGCAGGGGTTCAATGGCTACACCTTC.

This chain joins TRBV2 and TRBJ2-7; 8 bases line up with TRBD1. J lost 3 bases, V lost 7 bases, and 11 bases had no gene match. The length of the CDR3 is 15 residues. CDR1 and CDR2 (germline): SNHLY, FYNNEI. CDR3 amino acids: CASKRDRSEYYEQYF. Here the CDR3 DNA reads TGTGCCAGCAAACGGGACAGGTCAGAGTACTACGAGCAGTACTTC.

This clone was detected only a few times. This chain links TRBV6-5 with TRBJ1-1; D not resolved. Between the trimmed V and J ends, which lost 6 bases and 1 base, there was a span of 12 bases. CDR1 MNHEY and CDR2 SVGAGI come from the germline V gene. The CDR3 has 14 amino acids. DNA of the CDR3: TGTGCCAGCAGGAGGAGCGCCTCGAACACTGAAGCTTTCTTT. Translation: CASRRSASNTEAFF.

The V and J genes are TRBV4-2 and TRBJ1-2; maybe TRBD1 (5 bases). CDR1 and CDR2 from the germline V gene are LGHNA and YNFKEQ. Trimming stripped 0 bases from V and 5 bases from J, with 7 bases between. This CDR3 has 13 amino acids. The CDR3 region has the DNA TGTGCCAGCAGCCAAGAGGCAGGGTATGGCTACACCTTC. Translation gives CASSQEAGYGYTF.

The chain employs TRBV29-1 and TRBJ2-5; 8 positions match TRBD1. The V gene end was trimmed by 7 bases and the J gene end by 1 base; junction bases not matched to a gene: 5. The CDR3 has 13 amino acids. Germline assignment: CDR1 SQVTM and CDR2 ANQGSEA. The CDR3 sequence: CSANRGIQETQYF. The CDR3 bases are TGCAGCGCTAACAGGGGGATCCAAGAGACCCAGTACTTC.

This chain joins TRBV15 and TRBJ1-3; D might be TRBD1 (6 bases). Germline V lookup: CDR1 LNHNV, CDR2 YYDKDF (reference sequence). The CDR3 extends over 15 amino acids. Trimming cost V 3 bases and J 2 bases, with 11 bases left between them. The CDR3 sequence is CATSRDTGTGNTIYF. The CDR3 nucleotides read TGTGCCACCAGCAGGGATACAGGGACTGGAAACACCATATATTTT.

The CDR3: CASSRMTRPPYNEQFF. The CDR3 nucleotides read TGTGCCAGTAGTCGGATGACTAGACCACCCTACAATGAGCAGTTCTTC. The rearrangement joins TRBV19 to TRBJ2-1, with TRBD2 as a possible D gene (6 bases). Germline lookup yields CDR1 LNHDA and CDR2 SQIVND (reference sequence). The CDR3 covers 16 residues. The V gene lost 5 bases and the J gene lost 2 bases, with 16 bases spanning the gap.

The chain is built from TRBV18 and TRBJ1-1; 11 bases agree with TRBD1. Germline assignment: CDR1 KGHSH and CDR2 LQKENI. Germline trimming cut 4 bases from V and 2 bases from J; bases unmatched to any gene: 3. This CDR3 region has 15 residues. CDR3 in DNA: TGTGCCAGCTCACAGGGGACAGGGGGAAACACTGAAGCTTTCTTT. As protein: CASSQGTGGNTEAFF.

This clone showed up just a few times. The chain links TRBV7-6 to TRBJ2-4; 7 bases agree with TRBD2. Germline values: CDR1 SGHVS, CDR2 FNYEAQ. V shed 3 bases and J 2 bases; nucleotides not matched to a gene: 13. The CDR3 spans 18 residues. CDR3 sequence (DNA): TGTGCCAGCAGCTTCACCGCCGGGGGGACCGATACCAAAAACATTCAGTACTTC. It is translated as CASSFTAGGTDTKNIQYF. Together with reference TRBV7-6 and TRBJ2-4, the CDR3 gives the full variable domain: GAGVSQSPRYKVTKRGQDVALRCDPISGHVSLYWYRQALGQGPEFLTYFNYEAQQDKSGLPNDRFSAERPEGSISTLTIQRTEQRDSAMYRCASSFTAGGTDTKNIQYFGAGTRLSVL.

The CDR3 spells CASSLSSGAQRYEQYF. The CDR3 nucleotides are TGTGCCAGCAGCTTGAGTAGCGGGGCGCAGCGTTACGAGCAGTACTTC. J is TRBJ2-7 and V is TRBV5-4, with TRBD2 matching 8 bases. The CDR3 is 16 amino acids. With 1 base clipped from V and 4 bases from J, the junction kept 10 bases outside the gene matches. In germline, CDR1 is SGHNT, CDR2 YYREEE (reference sequence).

The chain combines TRBV6-1 with TRBJ2-5, with 12 bases lining up with TRBD2. CDR3 length: 17 amino acids. Germline trimming cut 3 bases from V and 13 bases from J; bases unmatched to any gene: 18. Per germline, CDR1 MNHNS and CDR2 SASEGT. In DNA form, the CDR3 reads TGTGCCAGCAGTGACGCCGGGACTAGCGGGCAACGGACGGTCCCGTACTTC. This sequence encodes CASSDAGTSGQRTVPYF.

The rearrangement joins TRBV9 to TRBJ1-2, with 11 bases aligning to TRBD1. The CDR3 loop spans 15 amino acids. V shed 0 bases, J shed 12 bases, and the junction held 10 bases outside the gene matches. The germline CDR1 and CDR2 sequences are SGDLS and YYNGEE. The chain's CDR3 is CASSVGLWDRGIHTF. CDR3 DNA: TGTGCCAGCAGCGTAGGTTTATGGGACAGGGGGATACACACCTTC.

This chain joins TRBV3-1 (or the pseudogene TRBV3-2) and TRBJ2-3; D may be TRBD2 (6 bases). In germline, CDR1 is LGHDT, CDR2 YNNKEL (reference sequence). The germline V and J ends were trimmed by 3 bases and 3 bases, with 13 bases remaining between them. CDR3 length equals 15 residues. The CDR3 DNA reads TGTGCCAGCAGCCAGGAGAGACTAGGTACAGATACGCAGTATTTT. Protein sequence: CASSQERLGTDTQYF.

In DNA form, the CDR3 reads TGTGCCACCAGTGATTCCGGGACTAGCGGGGGCCGGGGGACAGATACGCAGTATTTT. Its protein product is CATSDSGTSGGRGTDTQYF. The gene calls are TRBV24-1 and TRBJ2-3, with 14 bases that match TRBD2. The CDR3 spans 19 residues. Germline loops: CDR1 KGHDR, CDR2 SFDVKD. The V and J ends lost 2 bases and 3 bases, in that order; junction bases with no gene match: 9.

V gene TRBV5-1 combines with J gene TRBJ1-1; 9 bases map to TRBD1. CDR3 size: 17 residues. V trimming: 4 bases; J trimming: 5 bases; junction bases outside the gene matches: 15. Looked up from germline, CDR1 is SGHRS and CDR2 is YFSETQ. In nucleotides, the CDR3 is TGCGCCAGCAGCCTCGGCTACTCCGGACAGGGGCGGACTGAAGCTTTCTTT. Amino acid sequence: CASSLGYSGQGRTEAFF.